This T cell receptor beta chain was sequenced for a study of technical replicates of blood from several donors. CDR3 length: 15 residues. Germline lookup yields CDR1 MNHNS and CDR2 SASEGT. V shed 0 bases, J shed 6 bases, and the junction held 8 bases outside the gene matches. Only in-frame clones appear in the TCRdb table, and some are missing; sequencing was by immunoSEQ multiplex PCR. The table shows about 87,000 clones, with about 95% occurring only once. This TCR was sampled from a human donor in good health. V and J are TRBV6-1 and TRBJ2-7, with 7 nucleotides matching TRBD2. Sequencing input: T cells isolated from PBMCs. CDR3 bases: TGTGCCAGCAGTGAAGCGGGCGGGAGAGTAGGCGAGCAGTACTTC. Translation gives CASSEAGGRVGEQYF.